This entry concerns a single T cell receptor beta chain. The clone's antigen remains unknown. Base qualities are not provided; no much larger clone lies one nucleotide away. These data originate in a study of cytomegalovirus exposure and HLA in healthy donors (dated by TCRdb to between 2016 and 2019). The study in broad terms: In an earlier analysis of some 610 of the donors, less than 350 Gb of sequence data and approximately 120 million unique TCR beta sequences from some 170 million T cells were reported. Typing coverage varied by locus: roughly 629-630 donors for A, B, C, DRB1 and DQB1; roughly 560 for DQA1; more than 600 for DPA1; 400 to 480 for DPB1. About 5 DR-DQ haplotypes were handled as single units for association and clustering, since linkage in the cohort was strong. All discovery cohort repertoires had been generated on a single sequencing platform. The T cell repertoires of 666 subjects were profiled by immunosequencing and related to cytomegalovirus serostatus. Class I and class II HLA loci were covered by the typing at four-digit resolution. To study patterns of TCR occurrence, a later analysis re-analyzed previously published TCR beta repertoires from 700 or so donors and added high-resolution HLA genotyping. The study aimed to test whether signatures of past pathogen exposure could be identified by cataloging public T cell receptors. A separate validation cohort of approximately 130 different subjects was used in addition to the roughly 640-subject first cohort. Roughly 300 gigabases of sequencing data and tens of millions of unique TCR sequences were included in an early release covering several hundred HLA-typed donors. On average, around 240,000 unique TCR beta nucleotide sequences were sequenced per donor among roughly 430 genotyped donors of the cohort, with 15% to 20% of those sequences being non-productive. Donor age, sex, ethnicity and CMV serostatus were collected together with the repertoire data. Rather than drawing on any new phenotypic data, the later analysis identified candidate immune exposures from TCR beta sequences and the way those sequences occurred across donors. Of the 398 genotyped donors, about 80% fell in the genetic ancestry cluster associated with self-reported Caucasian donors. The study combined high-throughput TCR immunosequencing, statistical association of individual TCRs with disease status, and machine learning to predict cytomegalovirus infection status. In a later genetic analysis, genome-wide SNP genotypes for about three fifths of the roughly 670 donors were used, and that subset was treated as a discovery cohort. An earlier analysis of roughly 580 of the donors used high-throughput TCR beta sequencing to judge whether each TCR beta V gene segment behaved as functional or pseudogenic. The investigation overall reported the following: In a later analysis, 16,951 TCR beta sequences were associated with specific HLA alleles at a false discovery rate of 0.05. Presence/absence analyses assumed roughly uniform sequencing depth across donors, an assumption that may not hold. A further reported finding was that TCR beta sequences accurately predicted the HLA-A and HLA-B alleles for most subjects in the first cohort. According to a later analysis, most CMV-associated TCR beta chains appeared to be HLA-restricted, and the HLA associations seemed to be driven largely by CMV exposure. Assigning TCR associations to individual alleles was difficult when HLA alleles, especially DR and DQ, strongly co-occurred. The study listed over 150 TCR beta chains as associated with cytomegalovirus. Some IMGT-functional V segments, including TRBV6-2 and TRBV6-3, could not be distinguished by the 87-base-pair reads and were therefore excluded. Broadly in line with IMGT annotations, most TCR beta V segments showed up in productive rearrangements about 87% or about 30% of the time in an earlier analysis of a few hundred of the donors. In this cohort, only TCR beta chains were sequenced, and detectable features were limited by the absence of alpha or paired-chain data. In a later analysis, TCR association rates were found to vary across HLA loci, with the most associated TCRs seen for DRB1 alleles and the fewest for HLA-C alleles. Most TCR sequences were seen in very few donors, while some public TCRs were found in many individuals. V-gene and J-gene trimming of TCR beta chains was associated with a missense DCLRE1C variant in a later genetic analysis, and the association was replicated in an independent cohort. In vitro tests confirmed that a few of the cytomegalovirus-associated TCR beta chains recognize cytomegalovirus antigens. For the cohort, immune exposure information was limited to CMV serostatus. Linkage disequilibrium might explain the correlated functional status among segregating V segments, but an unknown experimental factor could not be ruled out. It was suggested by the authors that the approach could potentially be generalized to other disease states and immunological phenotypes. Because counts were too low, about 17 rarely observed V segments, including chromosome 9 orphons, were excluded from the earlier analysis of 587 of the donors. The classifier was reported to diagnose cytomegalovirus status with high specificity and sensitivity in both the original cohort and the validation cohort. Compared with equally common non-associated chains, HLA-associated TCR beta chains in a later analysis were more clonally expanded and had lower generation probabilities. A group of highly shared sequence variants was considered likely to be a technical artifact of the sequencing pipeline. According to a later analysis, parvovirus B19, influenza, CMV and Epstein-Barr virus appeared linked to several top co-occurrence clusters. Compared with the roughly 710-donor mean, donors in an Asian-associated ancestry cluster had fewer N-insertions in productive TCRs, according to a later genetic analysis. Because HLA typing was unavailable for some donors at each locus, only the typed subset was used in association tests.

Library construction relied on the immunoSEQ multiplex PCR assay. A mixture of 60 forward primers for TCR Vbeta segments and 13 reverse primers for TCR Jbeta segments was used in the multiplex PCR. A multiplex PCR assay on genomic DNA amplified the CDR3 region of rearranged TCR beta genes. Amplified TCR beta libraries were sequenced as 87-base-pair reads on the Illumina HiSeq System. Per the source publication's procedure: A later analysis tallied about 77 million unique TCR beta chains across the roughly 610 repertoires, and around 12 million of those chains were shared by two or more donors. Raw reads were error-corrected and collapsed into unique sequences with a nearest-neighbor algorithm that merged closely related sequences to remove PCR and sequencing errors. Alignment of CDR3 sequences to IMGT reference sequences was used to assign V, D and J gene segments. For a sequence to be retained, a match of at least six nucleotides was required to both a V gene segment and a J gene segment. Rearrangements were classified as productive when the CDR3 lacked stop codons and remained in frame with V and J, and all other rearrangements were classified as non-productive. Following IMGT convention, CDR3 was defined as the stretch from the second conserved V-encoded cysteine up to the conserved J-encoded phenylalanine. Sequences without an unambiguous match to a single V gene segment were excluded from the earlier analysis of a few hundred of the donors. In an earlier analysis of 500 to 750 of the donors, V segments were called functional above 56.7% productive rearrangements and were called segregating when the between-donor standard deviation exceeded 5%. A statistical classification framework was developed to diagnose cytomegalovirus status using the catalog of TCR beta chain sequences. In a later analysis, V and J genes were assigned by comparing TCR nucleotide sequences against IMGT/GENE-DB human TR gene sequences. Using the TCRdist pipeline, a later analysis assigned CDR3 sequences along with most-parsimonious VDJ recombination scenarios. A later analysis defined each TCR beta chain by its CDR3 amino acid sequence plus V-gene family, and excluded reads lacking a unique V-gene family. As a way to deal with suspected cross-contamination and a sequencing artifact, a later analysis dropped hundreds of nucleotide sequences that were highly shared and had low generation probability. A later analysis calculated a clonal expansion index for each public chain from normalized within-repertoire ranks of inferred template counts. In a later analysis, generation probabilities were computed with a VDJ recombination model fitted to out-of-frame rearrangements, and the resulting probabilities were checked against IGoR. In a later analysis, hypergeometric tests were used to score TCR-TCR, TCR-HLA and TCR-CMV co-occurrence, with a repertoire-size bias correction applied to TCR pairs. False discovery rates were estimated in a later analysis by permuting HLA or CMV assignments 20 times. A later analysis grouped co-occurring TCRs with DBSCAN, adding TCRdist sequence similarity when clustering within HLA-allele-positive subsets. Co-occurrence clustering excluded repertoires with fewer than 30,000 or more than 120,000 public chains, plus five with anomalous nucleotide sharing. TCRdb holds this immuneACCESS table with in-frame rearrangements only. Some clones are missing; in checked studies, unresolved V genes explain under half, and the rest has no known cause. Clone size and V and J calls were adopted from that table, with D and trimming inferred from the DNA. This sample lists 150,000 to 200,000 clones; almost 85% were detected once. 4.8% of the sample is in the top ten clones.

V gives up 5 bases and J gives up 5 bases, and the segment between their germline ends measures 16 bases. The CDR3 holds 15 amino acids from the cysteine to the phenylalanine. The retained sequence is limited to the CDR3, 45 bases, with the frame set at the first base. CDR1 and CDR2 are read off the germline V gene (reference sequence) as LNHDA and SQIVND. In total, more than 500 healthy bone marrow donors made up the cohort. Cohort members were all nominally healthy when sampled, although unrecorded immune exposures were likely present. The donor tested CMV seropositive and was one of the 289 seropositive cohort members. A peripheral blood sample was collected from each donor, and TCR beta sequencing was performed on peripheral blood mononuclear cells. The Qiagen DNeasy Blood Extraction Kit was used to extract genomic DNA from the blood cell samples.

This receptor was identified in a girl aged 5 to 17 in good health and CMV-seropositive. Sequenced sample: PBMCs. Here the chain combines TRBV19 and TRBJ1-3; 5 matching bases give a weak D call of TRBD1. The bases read TGTGCCAGTAGTGCGGTGGGGCAGAAAAGAAACACCATATATTTT. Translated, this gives CASSAVGQKRNTIYF.